These 14 T cell receptor beta chains were all obtained from the same sample, sequenced in a study of beta chain features in type 1 diabetes. The study reverse transcribed the entire isolated RNA, so it sequenced expressed TCRB transcripts. Profiling relied on immunoSEQ multiplex PCR, and the TCRdb table lists in-frame clones only, not all of them. Of around 500,000 clones in the sample, about 30% were seen once. The sample taken for sequencing was naive CD4+ T cells from blood. Source of these receptors: a man younger than 30 in good health.

The chain is built from TRBV30 and TRBJ2-7; no clear D gene. The CDR3 spans 13 residues. V lost 7 bases, J lost 0 bases, and 13 bases lay in between. Germline V gene lookup returns CDR1 GTSNPN and CDR2 SVGIG (reference sequence). The CDR3 sequence: CAYSGIGSYEQYF. CDR3 nucleotide sequence: TGTGCCTACAGTGGGATCGGCTCCTACGAGCAGTACTTC.

The chain joins TRBV27 to TRBJ2-5; TRBD1 matches at 9 bases. Germline loops: CDR1 MNHEY, CDR2 SMNVEV (reference sequence). CDR3 length equals 14 residues. Trimming took 6 bases from V and 5 from J; bases not matched to a gene: 7. In DNA form, the CDR3 reads TGTGCCAGCAGCGAACAGGGGGCTCTCGAGACCCAGTACTTC. Its protein is CASSEQGALETQYF.

There are a few counts of this clone. The chain has TRBV5-4 and TRBJ2-1, with 11 bases fitting TRBD2. Trimming cost V 0 bases and J 6 bases; bases outside gene matches: 11. CDR3 size: 18 residues. Per germline, CDR1 SGHNT and CDR2 YYREEE (reference sequence). CDR3 in amino acids: CASSLEGIGTSGLNEQFF. The CDR3 bases are TGTGCCAGCAGCTTGGAGGGTATTGGGACTAGCGGTCTCAATGAGCAGTTCTTC.

This clone came up a few times. This chain uses TRBV25-1 with TRBJ1-1, with TRBD1 as a possible D gene (5 bases). Germline V CDR1 and CDR2: MGHDK, SYGVNS. The CDR3 is 14 residues long. With 6 bases removed from V and 5 bases from J, the gap between germline ends came to 16 bases. The CDR3 region has the DNA TGTGCCAGCAGACCGAGGTCAGGGCGGACTGAAGCTTTCTTT. Its translation is CASRPRSGRTEAFF.

To note about this clone: The same CDR3 also results from other DNA sequences found in this sample. The chain combines TRBV5-1 with TRBJ2-5; 7 nucleotides agree with TRBD2. CDR3 size: 14 residues. Germline V gene lookup returns CDR1 SGHRS and CDR2 YFSETQ. V dropped 1 base and J dropped 5; count of bases not matched to a gene: 5. The DNA for the CDR3 is TGCGCCAGCAGCTTGACGGGAGCGGGGGAGACCCAGTACTTC. Its translation: CASSLTGAGETQYF.

This sequence joins TRBV7-2 and TRBJ2-1; D unresolved. V was trimmed by 5 bases and J by 9 bases, leaving 11 bases between them. Germline V lookup: CDR1 SGHTA, CDR2 FQGNSA. This CDR3 spans 12 amino acids. Here the CDR3 reads CASSRIMGEQFF. CDR3 nucleotide sequence: TGTGCCAGCAGCCGAATAATGGGTGAGCAGTTCTTC.

The chain carries TRBV5-5 and TRBJ2-1; TRBD1 aligns across 7 bases. The J segment lost 7 bases and the V segment lost 3 bases, leaving 13 bases of the junction unmatched. The CDR3 has 16 residues. Germline V gene data show CDR1 as SGHKS and CDR2 as YYEKEE (reference sequence). The CDR3 region has the DNA TGTGCCAGCAGCTCGGCCCGGAAGGGGGCTGGGAATGAGCAGTTCTTC. This encodes CASSSARKGAGNEQFF.

This clone was seen more than once but under ten times. V and J are TRBV30 and TRBJ2-7, with TRBD1 identical over 8 bases. This CDR3 has 16 amino acids. The trim removed 3 bases at V and 3 bases at J, leaving 13 bases unmatched. Looked up from germline, CDR1 is GTSNPN and CDR2 is SVGIG (reference sequence). DNA of the CDR3: TGTGCCTGGAGCGCCATCCGGGACAGGCTTATCTACGAGCAGTACTTC. Encoded protein: CAWSAIRDRLIYEQYF.

About this clone: In the same sample, other DNA sequences code for this CDR3. The CDR3 coding sequence is TGTGCCAGCAGCCAAGACCGGGACTACGAGCAGTACTTC. Amino acids: CASSQDRDYEQYF. This rearrangement joins TRBV4-2 to TRBJ2-7; perhaps TRBD2 as D (5 bases). Trimming took 0 bases from V and 3 from J, leaving 6 bases between them. CDR1 and CDR2 (germline): LGHNA, YNFKEQ. The CDR3 runs 13 residues.

The rearrangement links TRBV5-1 to TRBJ2-7, with D perhaps TRBD1 (5 bases). Germline assignment: CDR1 SGHRS and CDR2 YFSETQ. The CDR3 spans 16 residues. Trimming removed 2 bases from V and 6 bases from J, with 21 bases in between. This chain's CDR3 is CASSFDPSRDTIEQYF. The CDR3 DNA follows: TGCGCCAGCAGCTTTGACCCCTCCAGGGATACTATCGAGCAGTACTTC.

The chain has TRBV30 and TRBJ1-2, with a weak D call TRBD1 (5 bases). From germline, CDR1 is GTSNPN and CDR2 SVGIG (reference sequence). V shed 1 base and J shed 3 bases, with 9 bases lying between them. The CDR3 has 13 amino acids. CDR3 protein: CAWSAATDYGYTF. CDR3 sequence (DNA): TGTGCCTGGAGTGCCGCGACAGACTATGGCTACACCTTC.

This clone has more than one count but fewer than ten. This chain links TRBV30 with TRBJ2-1; 10 positions agree with TRBD2. Germline V gene data show CDR1 as GTSNPN and CDR2 as SVGIG (reference sequence). Losses at the gene ends were 0 bases for V and 5 bases for J; bases not matched to a gene: 4. CDR3 length equals 15 residues. The CDR3 DNA follows: TGTGCCTGGAGTGTGGGACTAGCGAGGGACAATGAGCAGTTCTTC. Translating gives CAWSVGLARDNEQFF.

This chain connects TRBV9 to TRBJ2-7; TRBD1 matches at 7 bases. CDR3 length equals 14 residues. With 4 bases clipped from V and 4 bases from J, the junction kept 8 bases outside the gene matches. Germline V gene lookup returns CDR1 SGDLS and CDR2 YYNGEE. The CDR3 is CASSKTGMVYEQYF. The CDR3, as DNA: TGTGCCAGCAGCAAGACAGGGATGGTGTACGAGCAGTACTTC.

This chain connects TRBV27 to TRBJ2-3; 12 bases fit TRBD2. CDR1 is MNHEY and CDR2 is SMNVEV in the germline V gene (reference sequence). The V and J ends lost 5 bases and 7 bases, in that order; junction bases with no gene match: 4. The CDR3 loop spans 14 amino acids. CDR3 amino acids: CASSRTSGTNTQYF. CDR3 nucleotides: TGTGCCAGCAGTCGGACTAGCGGGACAAATACGCAGTATTTT.